This passage covers 5 T cell receptor beta chains from one sample sequenced in a study of tumour-infiltrating T cells in Burkitt lymphoma. TCRdb's table, derived via immunoSEQ multiplex PCR, lists solely in-frame clones and lacks some. In the table there are 3,800 or so clones, more than 15% of which are singletons. The specimen was tumor tissue. The receptors originated from a human donor with diffuse large B-cell lymphoma. Some clones in this sample may be carry-over from other donors' samples.

This chain connects TRBV7-2 to TRBJ2-2; 7 bases are a match to TRBD1. Germline CDR1 reads SGHTA; CDR2 reads FQGNSA. The J segment lost 1 base and the V segment lost 0 bases, leaving 5 bases of the junction unmatched. The CDR3 consists of 17 residues. The CDR3 bases are TGTGCCAGCAGCTTAGCGCTGGGACAGCGGAACACCGGGGAGCTGTTTTTT. This gives the protein CASSLALGQRNTGELFF.

The chain carries TRBV6-6 and TRBJ2-7; unclear D gene. Germline CDR1 MNHNY, CDR2 SVGAGI (reference sequence). V dropped 6 bases and J dropped 4 bases, with 7 bases sitting between them. The CDR3 is 11 residues long. The chain's CDR3 is CASSPRYEQYF. In DNA form, the CDR3 reads TGTGCCAGCAGCCCGAGATACGAGCAGTACTTC.

This clone showed up just a few times. This rearrangement joins TRBV10-3 to TRBJ2-7; D may match TRBD1 or TRBD2 (5 bases each). V shed 4 bases and J shed 0 bases, with 10 bases lying between them. The CDR3 totals 14 residues. Germline CDR1 ENHRY, CDR2 SYGVKD. CDR3 sequence: CAISGGASSYEQYF. The CDR3 coding sequence is TGTGCCATCAGTGGAGGGGCCAGCTCCTACGAGCAGTACTTC.

About this clone: Germline and junction disagree at one end, which may indicate a read error. The chain has TRBV19 and TRBJ2-1; D assignment may be TRBD1 or TRBD2 (5 bases each). Germline assignment: CDR1 LNHDA and CDR2 SQIVND (reference sequence). CDR3 length: 13 amino acids. CDR3 coding DNA: TGTACCAGTAGTATAGAGGGGCGGGCGAAGCAGTTCTTC. Translation: CTSSIEGRAKQFF.

The chain couples TRBV6-6 to TRBJ1-5; D not resolved. Germline V gives CDR1 MNHNY, CDR2 SVGAGI (reference sequence). V lost 5 bases to trimming and J lost 4 bases, with 9 bases between them. CDR3 length: 13 residues. The CDR3 reads CASSNGFNQPQHF. The CDR3 nucleotides read TGTGCCAGCAGTAACGGTTTTAATCAGCCCCAGCATTTT.